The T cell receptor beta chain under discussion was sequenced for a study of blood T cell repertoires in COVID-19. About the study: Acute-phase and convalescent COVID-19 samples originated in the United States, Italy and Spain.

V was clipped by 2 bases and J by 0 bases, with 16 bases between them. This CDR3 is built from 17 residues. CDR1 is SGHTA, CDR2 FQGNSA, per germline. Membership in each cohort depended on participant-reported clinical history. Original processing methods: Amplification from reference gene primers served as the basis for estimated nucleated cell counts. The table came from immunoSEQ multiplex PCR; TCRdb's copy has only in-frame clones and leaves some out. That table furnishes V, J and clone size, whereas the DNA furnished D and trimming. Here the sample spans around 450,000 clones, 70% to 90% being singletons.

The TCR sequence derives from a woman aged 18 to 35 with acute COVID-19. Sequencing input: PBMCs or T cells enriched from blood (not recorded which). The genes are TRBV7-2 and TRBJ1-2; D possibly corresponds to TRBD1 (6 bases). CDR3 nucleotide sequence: TGTGCCAGCAGCTTAAATCCGACAGGACATACTAACTATGGCTACACCTTC. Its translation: CASSLNPTGHTNYGYTF. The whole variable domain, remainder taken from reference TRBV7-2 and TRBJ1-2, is GAGVSQSPSNKVTEKGKDVELRCDPISGHTALYWYRQSLGQGLEFLIYFQGNSAPDKSGLPSDRFSAERTGGSVSTLTIQRTQQEDSAVYLCASSLNPTGHTNYGYTFGSGTRLTVV.